This is a list of T cell receptor beta chains from one sample in a study of T cells in Graves' hyperthyroidism and ophthalmopathy. TCRdb re-derived calls from the multiplex PCR reads in MiXCR, one entry per CDR3 protein. In the table there are hundreds of thousands of distinct CDR3 sequences, around 45% of which are singletons. Material: peripheral blood or thyroid tissue (not recorded which). The receptors here all came from a woman between 18 and 29 years old with Graves' hyperthyroidism. Each CDR3 is given with its conserved first and last residue. D genes are given only for firm matches. Expanded clones are given a class, and other clones once, few, many or no size at all.

d_call clone_size j_call v_call cdr3_aa cdr3_nt
TRBD2 . TRBJ2-1 TRBV7-3 CASSSGTSGINEQFF TGTGCCAGCAGTTCCGGGACTAGCGGGATTAATGAGCAGTTCTTC
. few TRBJ2-2 TRBV5-5 CASSQVSNTGELFF TGCGCCAGCAGCCAAGTCTCGAACACCGGGGAGCTGTTTTTT
TRBD2 . TRBJ2-3 TRBV5-5 CASSVKTSGSSTDTQYF TGCGCCAGCAGCGTAAAGACTAGCGGGAGTAGCACAGATACGCAGTATTTT
. . TRBJ1-1 TRBV5-1 CASSSLRDLNTEAFF TGCGCCAGCAGCTCACTAAGGGACCTAAACACTGAAGCTTTCTTT
. . TRBJ1-6 TRBV20-1 CSASGEGSPLHF TGCAGTGCTAGTGGGGAAGGATCACCCCTCCACTTT
. many TRBJ2-5 TRBV24-1 CATSAQWAQETQYF TGTGCCACCAGTGCCCAGTGGGCTCAAGAGACCCAGTACTTC
. few TRBJ2-5 TRBV6-5 CASSTPGIETQYF TGTGCCAGCAGCACCCCGGGAATTGAGACCCAGTACTTC
. . TRBJ2-6 TRBV10-3 CAISVSGRSGANVLTF TGTGCCATCAGTGTAAGTGGACGCTCTGGGGCCAACGTCCTGACTTTC
. . TRBJ1-6 TRBV9 CASSTQGGTPLHF TGTGCCAGCAGTACTCAGGGTGGGACACCCCTCCACTTT
. . TRBJ1-2 TRBV29-1 CSLMVNYGYTF TGCAGCTTAATGGTGAACTATGGCTACACCTTC
. many TRBJ1-6 TRBV9 CASSAGQPNSPLHF TGTGCCAGCAGTGCTGGACAGCCTAATTCACCCCTCCACTTT
. . TRBJ2-7 TRBV7-2 CASSLGPGASYEQYF TGTGCCAGCAGCTTAGGTCCGGGAGCATCCTACGAGCAGTACTTC
TRBD1 . TRBJ1-2 TRBV29-1 CSVEDGQGFGYTF TGCAGCGTTGAAGATGGACAGGGTTTTGGCTACACCTTC
TRBD1 . TRBJ2-7 TRBV2 CASRGQGPYEQYF TGTGCCAGCAGAGGACAGGGTCCCTACGAGCAGTACTTC
. few TRBJ2-5 TRBV7-9 CASSDSQPKTQYF TGTGCCAGCAGCGATTCCCAACCGAAGACCCAGTACTTC
. . TRBJ2-7 TRBV11-1 CASSPLSRQSYEQYF TGTGCCAGCAGCCCCCTTAGCCGACAATCCTACGAGCAGTACTTC
. . TRBJ1-5 TRBV19 CAGSLVRDSNQPQHF TGTGCCGGTAGTTTGGTAAGGGATAGCAATCAGCCCCAGCATTTT
. few TRBJ1-3 TRBV7-2 CASSQGQGSGNTIYF TGTGCCAGCAGCCAAGGGCAGGGCTCTGGAAACACCATATATTTT
. . TRBJ1-2 TRBV2 CASSLGQSYYGYTF TGTGCCAGCAGTTTAGGACAGAGCTACTATGGCTACACCTTC
. . TRBJ1-4 TRBV7-2 CASSTTDSGKLFF TGTGCCAGCAGCACGACAGACTCTGGAAAACTGTTTTTT
TRBD2 . TRBJ2-1 TRBV9 CASSVALAGVNEQFF TGTGCCAGCAGCGTAGCACTAGCGGGAGTTAATGAGCAGTTCTTC
. . TRBJ2-7 TRBV7-6 CASPQVEQYF TGTGCCAGCCCCCAGGTCGAGCAGTACTTC
. . TRBJ1-2 TRBV20-1 CSGTEGSANYGYTF TGCAGTGGGACCGAGGGCAGCGCCAACTATGGCTACACCTTC
TRBD1 once TRBJ2-7 TRBV9 CASSPGQGGSYEQYF TGTGCCAGCAGCCCAGGACAGGGAGGCTCCTACGAGCAGTACTTC
. few TRBJ2-5 TRBV7-3 CASSLIPGWETQYF TGTGCCAGCAGCTTAATCCCCGGGTGGGAGACCCAGTACTTC
TRBD2 . TRBJ2-5 TRBV19 CASSGTSGREETQYF TGTGCCAGTTCCGGGACTAGCGGGAGAGAAGAGACCCAGTACTTC
. . TRBJ1-1 TRBV15 CATSREQGIPEAFF TGTGCCACCAGCAGAGAACAGGGAATCCCTGAAGCTTTCTTT
. . TRBJ1-1 TRBV19 CASSTDTLNTEAFF TGTGCCAGTAGTACGGACACCTTGAACACTGAAGCTTTCTTT
. few TRBJ1-1 TRBV7-3 CASSSRRALGLSGTEAFF TGTGCCAGCAGCTCCCGCCGGGCCTTAGGATTATCGGGCACTGAAGCTTTCTTT
TRBD1 many TRBJ1-1 TRBV29-1 CSGWTGRNTEAFF TGCAGCGGCTGGACAGGGAGGAACACTGAAGCTTTCTTT
. few TRBJ1-4 TRBV12-3/TRBV12-4 CASTVGGNEKLFF TGTGCCAGCACCGTCGGAGGTAATGAAAAACTGTTTTTT
TRBD1 . TRBJ1-5 TRBV29-1 CSAGTGKNQPQHF TGCAGCGCCGGGACAGGGAAGAATCAGCCCCAGCATTTT
. many TRBJ1-2 TRBV10-1 CASSEYREGKSGYTF TGCGCCAGCAGTGAATATCGTGAAGGGAAAAGTGGCTACACCTTC
. many TRBJ2-7 TRBV29-1 CSVESSTDEQYF TGCAGCGTTGAGTCTAGCACCGACGAGCAGTACTTC
. few TRBJ1-6 TRBV5-6 CASSRLTGNSPLHF TGTGCCAGCAGCCGACTTACAGGGAATTCACCCCTCCACTTT
. many TRBJ1-4 TRBV15 CATSILKGGGREKLFF TGTGCCACCAGCATCCTCAAAGGAGGGGGTAGGGAAAAACTGTTTTTT
TRBD1 . TRBJ2-7 TRBV9 CASSVAGGATYEQYF TGTGCCAGCAGCGTAGCAGGGGGAGCGACCTACGAGCAGTACTTC
. . TRBJ1-2 TRBV10-3 CAISESLDISF TGTGCCATCAGTGAGTCGTTGGATATCAGCTTC
. . TRBJ1-1 TRBV29-1 CSVDPDGNTEAFF TGCAGCGTTGACCCCGACGGGAACACTGAAGCTTTCTTT
. . TRBJ2-7 TRBV7-9 CASSLDDYTYEQYF TGTGCCAGCAGCTTGGATGACTATACCTACGAGCAGTACTTC
. . TRBJ1-1 TRBV9 CASSVTPLNTEAFF TGTGCCAGCAGCGTAACCCCCCTGAACACTGAAGCTTTCTTT
. . TRBJ1-5 TRBV10-3 CAISPLQGSQPQHF TGTGCCATCAGTCCTCTTCAGGGCAGTCAGCCCCAGCATTTT
. . TRBJ2-5 TRBV5-1 CASSQRQAETQYF TGCGCCAGCAGCCAAAGACAGGCAGAGACCCAGTACTTC
. many TRBJ1-3 TRBV9 CASRGPGDGNTIYF TGTGCCAGCAGGGGTCCAGGGGATGGAAACACCATATATTTT
. . TRBJ2-1 TRBV7-6 CASSLGLRNEQFF TGTGCCAGCAGCTTAGGACTCCGGAATGAGCAGTTCTTC
TRBD1 . TRBJ2-7 TRBV7-2 CASSSRLGTGGDEQYF TGTGCCAGCAGCTCTAGATTAGGGACAGGGGGCGACGAGCAGTACTTC
TRBD1 . TRBJ1-5 TRBV2 CASSDPGQGYQPQHF TGTGCCAGCAGTGACCCGGGACAGGGGTATCAGCCCCAGCATTTT
. . TRBJ2-2 TRBV6-5 CASSLLSDSSNTGELFF TGTGCCAGCAGCTTACTGTCCGACTCTTCGAACACCGGGGAGCTGTTTTTT
. many TRBJ2-5 TRBV10-2 CASSRFQETQYF TGCGCCAGCAGTAGGTTTCAAGAGACCCAGTACTTC
TRBD2 few TRBJ2-5 TRBV11-2 CASSSTSGGQETQYF TGTGCCAGCAGTTCGACTAGCGGGGGGCAAGAGACCCAGTACTTC
. many TRBJ2-5 TRBV12-3/TRBV12-4 CASSSTRTQYF TGTGCCAGCAGCTCCACGCGGACCCAGTACTTC
TRBD1 many TRBJ1-1 TRBV10-3 CAIRQTGGQTEAFF TGTGCCATCAGACAGACAGGGGGCCAAACTGAAGCTTTCTTT
TRBD2 few TRBJ2-5 TRBV12-3/TRBV12-4 CASTGLADGETQYF TGTGCCAGCACTGGACTAGCGGATGGGGAGACCCAGTACTTC
. . TRBJ2-5 TRBV6-6 CASSPEADQETQYF TGTGCCAGCAGCCCGGAGGCCGACCAAGAGACCCAGTACTTC
. few TRBJ2-5 TRBV7-9 CASSYEGEETQYF TGTGCCAGCAGCTATGAGGGGGAAGAGACCCAGTACTTC
TRBD2 . TRBJ2-7 TRBV7-9 CASSPAGDYEQYF TGTGCCAGCAGCCCAGCGGGGGACTACGAGCAGTACTTC
. . TRBJ1-6 TRBV7-3 CASISTGRALHF TGTGCCAGCATCTCAACGGGCAGGGCCCTCCACTTT
. . TRBJ2-7 TRBV2 CASGFGDWDYEQYF TGTGCCAGCGGTTTCGGAGACTGGGACTACGAGCAGTACTTC
TRBD1 many TRBJ1-2 TRBV7-9 CASSTDRVYGYTF TGTGCCAGCAGCACTGACAGGGTCTATGGCTACACCTTC
. few TRBJ2-2 TRBV2 CASRGDRELFF TGTGCCAGCAGAGGGGACAGGGAGCTGTTTTTT